This T cell receptor (beta chain) was retrieved from a study of T cell responses to AZD1222 COVID-19 vaccine. Study results and caveats: Along spike, vaccine-associated CD4 TCRs were found throughout, with dominance at 160-218 and 743-854. There were mostly white British donors and more females than males, and clonal diversity was possibly underestimated.

Sequencing was performed with immunoSEQ multiplex PCR; in TCRdb, only in-frame clones are kept and a portion is missing. The sample lists tens of thousands of clones, around 86% occurring once. This clone was counted a few times. Its antigen is unidentified. The germline V and J ends were trimmed by 0 bases and 9 bases, with 6 bases remaining between them. The CDR3 is made up of 13 amino acids. From germline, CDR1 is SGHNT and CDR2 YENEEA. The origin of this receptor is an adult in good health. The specimen comprised peripheral blood, sampled on day 0 of AZD1222 vaccination. The gene calls are TRBV11-3 and TRBJ1-6; no definite D call. The DNA for the CDR3 is TGTGCCAGCAGCTTAGACGGTGGTTCACCCCTCCACTTT. Protein product: CASSLDGGSPLHF. The whole variable domain, filled in from reference TRBV11-3 and TRBJ1-6, reads EAGVVQSPRYKIIEKKQPVAFWCNPISGHNTLYWYLQNLGQGPELLIRYENEEAVDDSQLPKDRFSAERLKGVDSTLKIQPAELGDSAVYLCASSLDGGSPLHFGNGTRLTVT.